This T cell receptor (beta chain) was found in a study of T cells in Graves' hyperthyroidism and ophthalmopathy. The CDR3 sequence is 14 residues long. The V end lost 1 base, the J end lost 5 bases, and 9 bases lay between the germline ends. Per the germline V gene, CDR1 is LNHDA and CDR2 is SQIVND (reference sequence). There are a few counts of this clonotype. Its matching antigen is unknown. Study-wide findings and caveats: The model made its ophthalmopathy prediction, and onset followed a median about 5.9 months later.

Amplified regions were TCR beta CDR3 sequences from RNA transcripts. HTBI primers were employed in a first-round RT-PCR of the TCR CDR3. TCRdb independently ran MiXCR on the multiplex PCR reads; one entry per CDR3 protein. The table lists roughly 400,000 distinct CDR3 sequences, about 14% of them singletons. The sequenced sample was blood. This chain connects TRBV19 to TRBJ1-5, with D uncertain. This TCR was recovered from a man in his forties or fifties with Graves' ophthalmopathy. CDR3 in DNA: TGTGCCAGTAGTATAGGTCCGAGTGATCAGCCCCAGCATTTT. Residues: CASSIGPSDQPQHF.